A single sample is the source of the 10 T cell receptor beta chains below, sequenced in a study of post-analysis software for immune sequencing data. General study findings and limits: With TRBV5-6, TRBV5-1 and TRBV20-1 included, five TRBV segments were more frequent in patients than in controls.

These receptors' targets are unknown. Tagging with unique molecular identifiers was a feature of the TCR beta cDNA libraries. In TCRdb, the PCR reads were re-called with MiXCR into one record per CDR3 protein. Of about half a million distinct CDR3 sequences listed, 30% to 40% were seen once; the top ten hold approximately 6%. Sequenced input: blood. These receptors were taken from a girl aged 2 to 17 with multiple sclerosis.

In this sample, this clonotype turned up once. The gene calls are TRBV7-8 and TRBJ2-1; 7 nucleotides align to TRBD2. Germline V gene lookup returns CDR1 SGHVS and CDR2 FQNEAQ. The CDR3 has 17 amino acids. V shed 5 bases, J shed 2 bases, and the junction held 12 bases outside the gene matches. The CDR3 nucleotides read TGTGCCAGCAGCCCGGACCCAGGACTAGATCCCTACAATGAGCAGTTCTTC. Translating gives CASSPDPGLDPYNEQFF.

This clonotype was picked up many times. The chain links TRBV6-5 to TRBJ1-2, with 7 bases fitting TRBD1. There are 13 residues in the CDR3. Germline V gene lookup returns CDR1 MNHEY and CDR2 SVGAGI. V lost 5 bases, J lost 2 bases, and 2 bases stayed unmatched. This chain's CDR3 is CASSTTGNYGYTF. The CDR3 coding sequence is TGTGCCAGCAGTACGACAGGGAACTATGGCTACACCTTC.

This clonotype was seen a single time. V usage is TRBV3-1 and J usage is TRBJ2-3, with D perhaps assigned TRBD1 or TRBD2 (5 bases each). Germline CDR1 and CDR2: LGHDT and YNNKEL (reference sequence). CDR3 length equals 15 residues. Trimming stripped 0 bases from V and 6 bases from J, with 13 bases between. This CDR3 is CASSQDFRGRDTQYF. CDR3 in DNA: TGTGCCAGCAGCCAAGATTTCCGGGGACGGGATACGCAGTATTTT.

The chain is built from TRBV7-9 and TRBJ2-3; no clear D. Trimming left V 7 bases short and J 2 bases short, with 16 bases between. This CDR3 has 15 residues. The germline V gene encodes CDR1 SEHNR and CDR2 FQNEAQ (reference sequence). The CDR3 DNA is TGTGCCAGCACCCCGGTGGGATTTGCCACAGATACGCAGTATTTT. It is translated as CASTPVGFATDTQYF.

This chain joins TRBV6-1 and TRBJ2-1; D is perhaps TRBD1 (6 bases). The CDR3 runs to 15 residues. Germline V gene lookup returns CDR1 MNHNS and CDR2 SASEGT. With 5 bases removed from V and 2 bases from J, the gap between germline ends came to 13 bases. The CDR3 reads CASSWRGDTYNEQFF. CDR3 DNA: TGTGCCAGCAGTTGGAGAGGGGACACCTACAATGAGCAGTTCTTC.

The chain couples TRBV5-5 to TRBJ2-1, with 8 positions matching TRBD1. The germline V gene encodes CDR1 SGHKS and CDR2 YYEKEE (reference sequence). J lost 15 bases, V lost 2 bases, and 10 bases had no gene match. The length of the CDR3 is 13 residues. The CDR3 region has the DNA TGTGCCAGCAGCTTACGGGGACAGGTGGGCGGGTTCTTC. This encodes CASSLRGQVGGFF.

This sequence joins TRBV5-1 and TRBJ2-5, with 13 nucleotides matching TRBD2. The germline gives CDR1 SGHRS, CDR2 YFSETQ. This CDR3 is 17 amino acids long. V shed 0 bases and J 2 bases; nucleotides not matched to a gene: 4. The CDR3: CASSLGTSGGPQETQYF. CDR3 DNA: TGCGCCAGCAGCTTGGGGACTAGCGGGGGACCACAAGAGACCCAGTACTTC.

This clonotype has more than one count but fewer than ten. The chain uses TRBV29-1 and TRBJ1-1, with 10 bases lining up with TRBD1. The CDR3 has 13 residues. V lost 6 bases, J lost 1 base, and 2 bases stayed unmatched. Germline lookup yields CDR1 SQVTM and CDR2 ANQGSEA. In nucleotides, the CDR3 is TGCAGCGTGGGGGACAGGGGGAACACTGAAGCTTTCTTT. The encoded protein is CSVGDRGNTEAFF.

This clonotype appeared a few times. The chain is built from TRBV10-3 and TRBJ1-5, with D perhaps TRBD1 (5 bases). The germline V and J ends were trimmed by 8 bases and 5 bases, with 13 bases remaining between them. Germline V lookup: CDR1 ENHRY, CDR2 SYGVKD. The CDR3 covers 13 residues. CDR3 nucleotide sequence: TGTGCCATCCGAGGCAGGGAGGATCAGCCCCAGCATTTT. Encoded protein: CAIRGREDQPQHF.

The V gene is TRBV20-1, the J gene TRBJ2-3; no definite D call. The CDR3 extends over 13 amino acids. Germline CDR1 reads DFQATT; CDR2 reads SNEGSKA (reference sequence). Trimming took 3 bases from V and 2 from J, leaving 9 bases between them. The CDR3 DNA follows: TGCAGTGCTAGCCTAGTCCCCACAGATACGCAGTATTTT. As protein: CSASLVPTDTQYF.